A single sample is the source of the 25 T cell receptor beta chains below, sequenced in a study of shared clonotypes between healthy human individuals. Generated by immunoSEQ multiplex PCR, the TCRdb table keeps only in-frame clones and is missing some. This table holds fewer than 2.5 million clones, approximately 93% found once. The specimen was naive CD4+ T cells from PBMCs. Subset denoted: CD45RA+ positively selected. The source of these receptors is a man younger than 35 in good health. Some clones in this sample may be carry-over from other donors' samples.

This chain uses TRBV5-4 with TRBJ1-1; 7 bases map to TRBD1. Germline V CDR1 and CDR2: SGHNT, YYREEE (reference sequence). After removal of 4 bases from V and 1 base from J, the junction contained 4 bases not matched to a gene. The CDR3 contains 14 residues. Here the CDR3 reads CASSGRQGNTEAFF. CDR3 DNA sequence: TGTGCCAGCAGCGGACGACAGGGGAACACTGAAGCTTTCTTT.

This chain joins TRBV27 and TRBJ2-7; 12 bases fit TRBD2. The germline V gene encodes CDR1 MNHEY and CDR2 SMNVEV (reference sequence). The CDR3 spans 17 residues. V lost 6 bases, J lost 2 bases, and 11 bases stayed unmatched. CDR3 sequence (DNA): TGTGCCAGCAGCCGGAGGCCTAGCGGGGGGGAGGCCTACGAGCAGTACTTC. Residues: CASSRRPSGGEAYEQYF.

The count of this clone is one. V is TRBV7-9 and J is TRBJ1-6; 7 bases line up with TRBD1. The CDR3 loop spans 13 amino acids. Germline CDR1 is SEHNR and CDR2 is FQNEAQ (reference sequence). V gave up 5 bases and J gave up 14 bases; unmatched junction bases: 9. The CDR3 region has the DNA TGTGCCAGCAGCCAGGACAGGCGCCCGACCCTCCACTTT. It codes for CASSQDRRPTLHF.

In its sample, this clone was seen once. The chain recombines TRBV5-1 with TRBJ1-4; a weak D match, TRBD1 (5 bases). Germline CDR1 SGHRS, CDR2 YFSETQ. This CDR3 has 16 residues. V shed 4 bases and J shed 0 bases, with 13 bases lying between them. CDR3 in DNA: TGCGCCAGCAGCCAGCTGGGGGTCCCAACTAATGAAAAACTGTTTTTT. Translation gives CASSQLGVPTNEKLFF.

With respect to this clone: The sample carries other DNA sequences with the same CDR3. The CDR3 region is CASSLGQDTEAFF. CDR3 DNA sequence: TGTGCCAGCTCTCTGGGGCAGGACACTGAAGCTTTCTTT. This rearrangement joins TRBV18 to TRBJ1-1; D is possibly TRBD1 (5 bases). This CDR3 has 13 residues. Germline V gives CDR1 KGHSH, CDR2 LQKENI. V dropped 6 bases and J dropped 3 bases, with 11 bases sitting between them.

The CDR3 DNA follows: TGTGCCAGCAGTCCGGGGGAGGCGACCCAGTACTTC. Translating gives CASSPGEATQYF. The V and J genes are TRBV28 and TRBJ2-5; D is perhaps TRBD2 (6 bases). V lost 5 bases to trimming and J lost 7 bases, with 11 bases between them. The CDR3 has 12 residues. Per germline, CDR1 MDHEN and CDR2 SYDVKM.

V and J are TRBV16 and TRBJ2-1; D possibly corresponds to TRBD2 (5 bases). The CDR3 is 12 amino acids. The V end lost 0 bases, the J end lost 9 bases, and 6 bases lay between the germline ends. Looked up from germline, CDR1 is KGHSY and CDR2 is FQNENV. CDR3 sequence: CASSQSGIEQFF. The CDR3 nucleotides read TGTGCCAGCAGCCAATCCGGGATTGAGCAGTTCTTC. The full variable domain, completed using reference TRBV16 and TRBJ2-1, is GEEVAQTPKHLVRGEGQKAKLYCAPIKGHSYVFWYQQVLKNEFKFLISFQNENVFDETGMPKERFSAKCLPNSPCSLEIQATKLEDSAVYFCASSQSGIEQFFGPGTRLTVL.

The chain uses TRBV30 and TRBJ2-1, with D possibly TRBD2 on 6 matching bases. The CDR3 consists of 14 residues. Germline V lookup: CDR1 GTSNPN, CDR2 SVGIG (reference sequence). Trimming left V 5 bases short and J 2 bases short, with 13 bases between. The CDR3, as DNA: TGTGCCTGGGGCCGGGGGAGCCCCTACAATGAGCAGTTCTTC. Its protein is CAWGRGSPYNEQFF. Together with reference TRBV30 and TRBJ2-1, the CDR3 gives the full variable domain: SQTIHQWPATLVQPVGSPLSLECTVEGTSNPNLYWYRQAAGRGLQLLFYSVGIGQISSEVPQNLSASRPQDRQFILSSKKLLLSDSGFYLCAWGRGSPYNEQFFGPGTRLTVL.

This clone showed up just once. An end of the junction does not agree with germline; a read error may underlie this. J is TRBJ1-5 and V is TRBV27; D is possibly TRBD1 (5 bases). Germline CDR1 is MNHEY and CDR2 is SMNVEV (reference sequence). CDR3 length: 11 amino acids. CDR3 loop: CASSLEVGDLF. CDR3 in DNA: TGTGCCAGCAGTTTAGAGGTGGGGGACCTTTTT.

This sequence joins TRBV5-4 and TRBJ2-5; D may be TRBD2 (6 bases). This CDR3 has 15 residues. CDR1 and CDR2 from the germline V gene are SGHNT and YYREEE (reference sequence). Trimming shortened V by 1 base and J by 3 bases, and 13 bases separated the two germline ends. The CDR3 region has the DNA TGTGCCAGCAGCTTGACCCCCGGGACTGAAGAGACCCAGTACTTC. Amino acids: CASSLTPGTEETQYF.

This clone was detected once. Other nucleotide sequences from this sample produce the same CDR3. CDR3 protein: CASSLQGTGELFF. In nucleotides, the CDR3 is TGCGCCAGCAGCCTACAGGGTACCGGGGAGCTGTTTTTT. This rearrangement joins TRBV5-1 to TRBJ2-2; the D gene is possibly TRBD1 (6 bases). This CDR3 is built from 13 residues. Trimming removed 4 bases from V and 5 bases from J, with 9 bases in between. The germline V gene encodes CDR1 SGHRS and CDR2 YFSETQ.

The rearrangement joins TRBV19 to TRBJ1-5, with 9 bases matching TRBD1. CDR1 is LNHDA and CDR2 is SQIVND in the germline V gene (reference sequence). This CDR3 spans 16 amino acids. The J segment lost 6 bases and the V segment lost 3 bases, leaving 9 bases of the junction unmatched. The DNA for the CDR3 is TGTGCCAGTAGTATCGGGACAGGGAGGGCTACTCAGCCCCAGCATTTT. Its translation is CASSIGTGRATQPQHF. Full variable domain (outside the CDR3, taken from reference TRBV19 and TRBJ1-5): DGGITQSPKYLFRKEGQNVTLSCEQNLNHDAMYWYRQDPGQGLRLIYYSQIVNDFQKGDIAEGYSVSREKKESFPLTVTSAQKNPTAFYLCASSIGTGRATQPQHFGDGTRLSIL.

This clone was counted only a few times. J is TRBJ2-7 and V is TRBV19; D possibly matches TRBD1 or TRBD2 (5 bases each). The length of the CDR3 is 14 residues. CDR1 and CDR2 from the germline V gene are LNHDA and SQIVND (reference sequence). Trimming removed 6 bases at V and 0 bases at J, with 12 bases between. DNA of the CDR3: TGTGCCAGTAGGGGGACCAGGAGCTCCTACGAGCAGTACTTC. Protein: CASRGTRSSYEQYF.

This clone was recorded once. The chain joins TRBV6-5 to TRBJ1-1; no clear D. Trimming removed 0 bases at V and 3 bases at J, with 14 bases between. The CDR3 is 16 residues long. Per the germline V gene, CDR1 is MNHEY and CDR2 is SVGAGI. CDR3 sequence (DNA): TGTGCCAGCAGTTACTCGTCACGGGTCGGGGACACTGAAGCTTTCTTT. It translates to CASSYSSRVGDTEAFF.

The chain carries TRBV18 and TRBJ2-7; D gene unclear. The CDR3 sequence is 14 residues long. The germline V gene has CDR1 KGHSH and CDR2 LQKENI. V was cut by 5 bases and J by 0 bases, with 11 bases left in between. DNA for the CDR3: TGTGCCAGCTCATCCCTGACTCGCTCCTACGAGCAGTACTTC. Translated: CASSSLTRSYEQYF.

This rearrangement joins TRBV28 to TRBJ1-2; D ambiguous. Germline CDR1 and CDR2: MDHEN and SYDVKM. The CDR3 is 16 residues long. V was pared by 9 bases and J by 2 bases, with 22 bases between. This CDR3 reads CASAGPRESGNYGYTF. The CDR3, as DNA: TGTGCCAGTGCCGGGCCCCGGGAGTCTGGGAACTATGGCTACACCTTC.

Details on this clone: One junction end disagrees with the germline gene, perhaps due to a read error. This rearrangement joins TRBV27 to TRBJ2-7, with TRBD2 matching 11 bases. The germline CDR1 and CDR2 sequences are MNHEY and SMNVEV (reference sequence). The CDR3 covers 14 residues. The CDR3 DNA is TGTGCCAGCAGTTCGGCAGCTAGCGGGAGGCGAATGGACTTC. The encoded protein is CASSSAASGRRMDF.

This sequence joins TRBV7-9 and TRBJ1-1, with 8 bases matching TRBD1. The V gene end was trimmed by 4 bases and the J gene end by 5 bases; junction bases not matched to a gene: 15. Germline CDR1 SEHNR, CDR2 FQNEAQ (reference sequence). This CDR3 comprises 17 residues. CDR3 coding DNA: TGTGCCAGCAGCTCACCGGACAGGGCAGGAAGGGAAACTGAAGCTTTCTTT. This encodes CASSSPDRAGRETEAFF.

This chain uses TRBV6-5 with TRBJ1-1; possibly TRBD1 for D (6 bases). CDR1 MNHEY and CDR2 SVGAGI come from the germline V gene. V was clipped by 5 bases and J by 11 bases, with 18 bases between them. The CDR3 spans 13 residues. The CDR3 DNA sequence: TGTGCCAGCAGTCCACAGGGCCCGTCAAAGGCTTTCTTT. As protein: CASSPQGPSKAFF.

This chain links TRBV19 with TRBJ1-2; 9 bases line up with TRBD1. With V trimmed by 7 bases and J by 2 bases, 5 bases remained unmatched. This CDR3 contains 14 residues. Germline assignment: CDR1 LNHDA and CDR2 SQIVND (reference sequence). The DNA of the CDR3 is TGTGCCAGTATTGGGACAGGGAGGAACTATGGCTACACCTTC. Amino acid sequence: CASIGTGRNYGYTF.

J is TRBJ1-4 and V is TRBV18; D remains ambiguous. Trimming removed 3 bases from V and 8 bases from J, with 16 bases in between. Germline CDR1 and CDR2: KGHSH and LQKENI. CDR3 length: 15 residues. In nucleotides, the CDR3 is TGTGCCAGCTCACCGAACGTGGGTGATGGGGAAAAACTGTTTTTT. Translated, it gives CASSPNVGDGEKLFF.

The chain is built from TRBV21-1 and TRBJ2-7; TRBD2, as called in the table, went unchecked against the DNA. TRBV21-1 is classified as a pseudogene. This CDR3 is 10 amino acids long. The CDR3 is CASSKVRSVF. In DNA form, the CDR3 reads TGTGCCAGCAGCAAAGTCCGGAGTGTCTTC.

The rearrangement joins TRBV9 to TRBJ2-5; 9 bases agree with TRBD1. Germline trimming cut 3 bases from V and 0 bases from J; bases unmatched to any gene: 12. The V gene's germline CDR1 is SGDLS and CDR2 YYNGEE. CDR3 size: 18 residues. CDR3: CASSGQGRGTGNQETQYF. In DNA, the CDR3 is TGTGCCAGCAGCGGCCAGGGGAGGGGGACAGGGAACCAAGAGACCCAGTACTTC.

V and J are TRBV10-3 and TRBJ2-1; D possibly matches TRBD1 or TRBD2 (5 bases each). Looked up from germline, CDR1 is ENHRY and CDR2 is SYGVKD. CDR3 size: 13 residues. V was clipped by 4 bases and J by 9 bases, with 13 bases between them. CDR3 sequence (DNA): TGTGCCATCAGTGGAGGGGCTCGTCTTGAGCAGTTCTTC. It encodes CAISGGARLEQFF.

On this clone: Other DNA sequences in this specimen translate into the identical CDR3. The rearrangement links TRBV5-1 to TRBJ2-7; D is unclear. This CDR3 comprises 14 residues. The V and J ends lost 5 bases and 1 base respectively, with 13 bases between them. Germline V gene data show CDR1 as SGHRS and CDR2 as YFSETQ. Written as DNA, the CDR3 is TGCGCCAGCAGTCTTCGACTGAATTCCTACGAGCAGTACTTC. It translates to CASSLRLNSYEQYF.